One TCR beta chain is described in this entry. This clonotype showed up just a few times. There is no known antigen for this receptor. Qualities for individual bases were not recorded, and no much larger clone is one base off. The entry originates in a study of CD8 T cells in ankylosing spondylitis (dated by TCRdb to the late 2010s). Describing the broader study: The study set out to find disease-linked TCR variants by profiling T cell receptor beta repertoires in ankylosing spondylitis patients and healthy donors. In total, the full study cohort was made up of 85 to 140 healthy donors and more than 20 ankylosing spondylitis patients. Peripheral blood was sampled, and synovial fluid was also collected from ankylosing spondylitis patients.

The instrument was an Illumina HiSeq 2500. Quantitative 5'-RACE with molecular barcodes was the method used to prepare the TCR beta libraries. The authors' analysis ran thus. A new computational method, built on a probabilistic model of VDJ rearrangement, was used to identify disease-linked TCR variants. Clones were called with MiXCR by TCRdb after fastp trimmed the public reads at Q25, and only in-frame beta chains were retained. Each entry merges the rows of one CDR3 protein and shows their most common DNA and genes. The V and J calls shown here were made by TCRdb, not taken from the authors' results. Across this sample there are about 360,000 distinct CDR3 sequences, with roughly 14% seen only once. The leading ten clones occupy around 0.99% of the sample. Here is what the overall study found, with its caveats: A TCR beta motif made up of several highly homologous amino acid variants appeared to be characteristic of blood from ankylosing spondylitis patients. Some TCR beta motif variants had previously been reported in synovial fluid and blood of reactive arthritis patients, which suggested common disease-initiation mechanisms. According to the report, matched synovial fluid samples from ankylosing spondylitis patients were significantly enriched for the disease-linked clones. The disease-linked clones had a CD8+ phenotype and were found at relatively low frequencies in peripheral blood.

From its cysteine to its phenylalanine, the CDR3 spans 13 amino acids. The CDR3 DNA has 39 bases and is translated from base 1. For CDR1 and CDR2, the germline V gene lists SGHRS and YFSETQ. Relative to germline, V is 0 bases shorter and J is 11 bases shorter, with 12 bases between their ends. The source material was blood, either unsorted or a sorted T cell fraction (not recorded which). The chain is assembled from TRBV5-1 and TRBJ1-5; a weak D assignment points to TRBD1 (6 bases agree). This sequence originates from a male donor with ankylosing spondylitis or in good health (not recorded which). The CDR3 sequence is CASSLGVGGTQHF. At the DNA level, the sequence is TGCGCCAGCAGCTTGGGTGTAGGGGGGACCCAGCATTTT. This CDR3, with the reference TRBV5-1 and TRBJ1-5 proteins standing in past its ends, gives the full variable domain KAGVTQTPRYLIKTRGQQVTLSCSPISGHRSVSWYQQTPGQGLQFLFEYFSETQRNKGNFPGRFSGRQFSNSRSEMNVSTLELGDSALYLCASSLGVGGTQHFGDGTRLSIL.